This T cell receptor beta chain was observed in a study of blood T cell repertoires in COVID-19. Sequenced by immunoSEQ multiplex PCR; TCRdb stores in-frame clones only, minus some. The sample gives 140,000 or so clones, 85% to 90% of which show up once; approximately 35% is in the top ten. V was trimmed by 6 bases and J by 6 bases, leaving 15 bases between them. This CDR3 has 14 residues. Germline CDR1 MNHEY, CDR2 SVGAGI. This TCR was sampled from a man over 45 who had recovered from COVID-19. The chain recombines TRBV6-5 with TRBJ2-1; a weak D match, TRBD1 (6 bases). The sample taken for sequencing was peripheral blood. In DNA form, the CDR3 reads TGTGCCAGCAGAACCATCAGGACAGTCAATGAGCAGTTCTTC. It codes for CASRTIRTVNEQFF.